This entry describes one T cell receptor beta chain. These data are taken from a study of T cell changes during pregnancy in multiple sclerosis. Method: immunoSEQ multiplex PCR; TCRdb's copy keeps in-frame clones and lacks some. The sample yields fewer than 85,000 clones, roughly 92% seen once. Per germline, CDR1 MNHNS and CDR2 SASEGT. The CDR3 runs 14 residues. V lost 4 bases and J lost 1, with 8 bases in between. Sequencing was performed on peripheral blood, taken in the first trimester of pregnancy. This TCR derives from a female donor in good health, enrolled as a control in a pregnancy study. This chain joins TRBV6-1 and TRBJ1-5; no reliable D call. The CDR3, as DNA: TGTGCCAGCAGTGTTCGTTTAAGCAATCAGCCCCAGCATTTT. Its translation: CASSVRLSNQPQHF.